This TCR beta chain stems from a study of shared clonotypes between healthy human individuals. Points from the study as a whole: Naive subsets usually exceeded memory subsets in estimated richness. A reduction in generation probabilities was seen for non-shared clonotypes relative to those shared by all four donors.

This clone was observed a single time. No antigen is known for it. Data came from immunoSEQ multiplex PCR; TCRdb stores just in-frame clones and leaves some out. Here the sample spans roughly 810,000 clones, 90% to 97% being singletons. There are 16 residues in the CDR3. Trimming shortened V by 1 base and J by 6 bases, and 18 bases separated the two germline ends. From germline, CDR1 is WSHSY and CDR2 SAAADI. Naive-designated CD8 cells lacked CD45RO, were positively enriched for CCR7, and omitted terminally differentiated effector memory CD45RA+ cells. Donors, healthy HIV-negative adults, lacked recent acute infections or vaccinations.

The gene calls are TRBV10-2 and TRBJ2-5; D unresolved. Sequenced input: naive CD8+ T cells sorted from blood. The source is a man aged 25-45 years in good health. In nucleotides, the CDR3 is TGCGCCAGCAGTGAGTGGCGGCAGGCAGGCGATCAGACCCAGTACTTC. Protein: CASSEWRQAGDQTQYF.